This T cell receptor beta chain was observed in a study of cytomegalovirus exposure and HLA in healthy donors. Across the whole study: A subsequent analysis reported that the roughly 120 validation repertoires were produced on the same platform that had also been used for the approximately 710 first-cohort repertoires. Study-wide findings and caveats: Rare sequences made up most TCRs, while some public TCRs were found in many donors.

Trimming shortened V by 2 bases and J by 0 bases, and 8 bases separated the two germline ends. The germline gives CDR1 MNHNS, CDR2 SASEGT. The CDR3 length is 15 residues. Separate from the roughly 630-subject first cohort was the approximately 110-subject validation cohort, to which the donors belonged. The data were produced by immunoSEQ multiplex PCR, yet TCRdb's version contains in-frame clones alone and is incomplete. The sample lists 90,000 to 150,000 clones, 86% occurring once. Note on this clone: Its target is unknown.

The clonotype comes from a man between 18 and 35 years old in good health and CMV-seronegative. The V gene is TRBV6-1, the J gene TRBJ1-5; D gene ambiguous. Material for sequencing was PBMCs. As DNA, the CDR3 is TGTGCCAGCAGTGAATCAGGAACTAGCAATCAGCCCCAGCATTTT. Translation gives CASSESGTSNQPQHF.